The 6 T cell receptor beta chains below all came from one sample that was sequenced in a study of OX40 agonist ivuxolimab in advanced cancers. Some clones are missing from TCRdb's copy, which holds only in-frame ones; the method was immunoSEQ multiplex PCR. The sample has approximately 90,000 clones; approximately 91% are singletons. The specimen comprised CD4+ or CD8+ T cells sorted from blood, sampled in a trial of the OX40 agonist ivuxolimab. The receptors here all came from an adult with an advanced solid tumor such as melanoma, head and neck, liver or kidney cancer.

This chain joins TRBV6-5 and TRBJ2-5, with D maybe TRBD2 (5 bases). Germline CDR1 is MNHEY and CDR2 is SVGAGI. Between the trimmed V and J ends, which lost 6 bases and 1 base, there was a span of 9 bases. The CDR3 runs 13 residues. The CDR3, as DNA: TGTGCCAGCAGCAGGACTCTCCAAGAGACCCAGTACTTC. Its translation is CASSRTLQETQYF.

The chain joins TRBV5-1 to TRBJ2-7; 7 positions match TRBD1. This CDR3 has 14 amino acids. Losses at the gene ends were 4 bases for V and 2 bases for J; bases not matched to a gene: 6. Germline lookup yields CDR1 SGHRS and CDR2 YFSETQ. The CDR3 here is CASSLLRGTYEQYF. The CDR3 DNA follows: TGCGCCAGCAGCCTACTCAGGGGGACCTACGAGCAGTACTTC.

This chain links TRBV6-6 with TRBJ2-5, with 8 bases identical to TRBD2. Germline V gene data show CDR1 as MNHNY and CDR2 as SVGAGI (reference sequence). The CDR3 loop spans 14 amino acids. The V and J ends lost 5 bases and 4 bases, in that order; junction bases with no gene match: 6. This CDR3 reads CASSPRGGGETQYF. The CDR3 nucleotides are TGTGCCAGCAGTCCCCGGGGGGGCGGAGAGACCCAGTACTTC.

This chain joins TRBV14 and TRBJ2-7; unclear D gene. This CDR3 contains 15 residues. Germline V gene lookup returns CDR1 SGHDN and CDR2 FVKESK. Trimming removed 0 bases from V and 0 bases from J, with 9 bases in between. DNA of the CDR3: TGTGCCAGCAGCCAAGAAACGGCAAGCTCCTACGAGCAGTACTTC. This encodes CASSQETASSYEQYF.

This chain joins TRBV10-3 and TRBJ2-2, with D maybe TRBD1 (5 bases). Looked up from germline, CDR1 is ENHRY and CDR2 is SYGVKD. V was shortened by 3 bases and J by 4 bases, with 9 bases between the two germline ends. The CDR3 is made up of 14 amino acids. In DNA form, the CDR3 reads TGTGCCATCAGTGAACAGGCAGGCACCGGGGAGCTGTTTTTT. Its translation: CAISEQAGTGELFF.

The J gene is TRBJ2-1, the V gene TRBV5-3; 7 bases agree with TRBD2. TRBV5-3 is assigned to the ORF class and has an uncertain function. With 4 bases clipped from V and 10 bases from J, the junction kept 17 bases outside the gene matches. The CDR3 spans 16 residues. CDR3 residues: CARSLFPLADHREQFF. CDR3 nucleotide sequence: TGTGCCAGAAGCCTGTTCCCCCTAGCGGACCACAGGGAGCAGTTCTTC.